Below, 28 T cell receptor beta chains from the same sample are listed, as sequenced in a study of T cells in Graves' hyperthyroidism and ophthalmopathy. RNA transcripts gave rise to amplified TCR beta CDR3 regions. HTBI primers drove first-round RT-PCR of the TCR CDR3. MiXCR, applied by TCRdb to the multiplex PCR reads, yields one record per CDR3 protein. The table shows 450,000 to 700,000 distinct CDR3 sequences, with around 46% occurring only once. The sample comprised peripheral blood or thyroid tissue (not recorded which). All receptors derive from a woman younger than 35 with Graves' hyperthyroidism.

This chain links TRBV20-1 with TRBJ2-1; D remains ambiguous. This CDR3 comprises 11 residues. The V end lost 5 bases, the J end lost 5 bases, and 7 bases lay between the germline ends. The germline CDR1 and CDR2 sequences are DFQATT and SNEGSKA (reference sequence). CDR3 protein: CSAVLDNEQFF. CDR3 sequence (DNA): TGCAGTGCTGTCCTAGACAATGAGCAGTTCTTC.

Concerning this clonotype itself: It may be a read error: a sequence one base away is much more abundant. In this CDR3 the conserved last residue, phenylalanine or tryptophan, is missing, so a read error is likely. The rearrangement joins TRBV7-9 to TRBJ2-6; D gene unclear. Germline CDR1 reads SEHNR; CDR2 reads FQNEAQ (reference sequence). The CDR3 has 15 residues. V shed 4 bases and J shed 5 bases, with 12 bases lying between them. CDR3 sequence: CASSSDPFWANVLTL. CDR3 bases: TGTGCCAGCAGCTCTGACCCCTTCTGGGCCAACGTCCTGACTCTC.

V and J are TRBV7-9 and TRBJ2-3, with D possibly TRBD1 on 5 matching bases. This CDR3 has 18 amino acids. CDR1 and CDR2 (germline): SEHNR, FQNEAQ (reference sequence). The V end lost 5 bases, the J end lost 0 bases, and 21 bases lay between the germline ends. CDR3 bases: TGTGCCAGCAGCCCTACCGCCTGGGGCGGAGATAGCACAGATACGCAGTATTTT. It encodes CASSPTAWGGDSTDTQYF.

This clonotype was seen many times. The V and J genes are TRBV4-1 and TRBJ2-7; TRBD2 matches 13 bases. V lost 3 bases, J lost 6 bases, and 5 bases stayed unmatched. CDR3 size: 15 residues. Germline lookup yields CDR1 MGHRA and CDR2 YSYEKL. CDR3 sequence: CASSHWTSGRLEQYF. CDR3 sequence (DNA): TGCGCCAGCAGCCACTGGACTAGCGGGAGACTCGAGCAGTACTTC.

V gene TRBV12-5 combines with J gene TRBJ1-6, with D possibly being TRBD1 (5 bases). This CDR3 comprises 17 residues. V lost 2 bases, J lost 0 bases, and 11 bases lay in between. Per the germline V gene, CDR1 is LGHNT and CDR2 is FRNRAP. CDR3 in amino acids: CASGLTPDSSYNSPLHF. DNA of the CDR3: TGTGCTAGTGGTTTGACTCCAGACAGCTCCTATAATTCACCCCTCCACTTT.

V gene TRBV12-5 combines with J gene TRBJ1-5; 10 positions match TRBD1. V trimming: 2 bases; J trimming: 6 bases; junction bases outside the gene matches: 7. The germline gives CDR1 LGHNT, CDR2 FRNRAP. The CDR3 sequence is 16 residues long. The CDR3 nucleotides are TGTGCTAGTGGTTTGACCCCCGACAGGGGGCCTCAGCCCCAGCATTTT. Protein sequence: CASGLTPDRGPQPQHF.

The V and J genes are TRBV19 and TRBJ1-2, with TRBD1 matching 7 bases. Germline loops: CDR1 LNHDA, CDR2 SQIVND (reference sequence). With 6 bases clipped from V and 12 bases from J, the junction kept 13 bases outside the gene matches. CDR3 length equals 13 residues. The CDR3 DNA reads as TGTGCCAGTAGAGACGTCAACAGGGGAGGAAACACCTTC. It specifies CASRDVNRGGNTF.

This clonotype was recorded at least ten times. The V gene is TRBV5-6, the J gene TRBJ1-1; D is possibly TRBD1 (6 bases). V was pared by 4 bases and J by 5 bases, with 9 bases between. This CDR3 contains 12 residues. Germline CDR1 SGHDT, CDR2 YYEEEE. In nucleotides, the CDR3 is TGTGCCAGCAGCAGCGGGACAACTGAAGCTTTCTTT. Its protein is CASSSGTTEAFF.

This clonotype has just a few counts. The chain employs TRBV7-9 and TRBJ2-3; 11 nucleotides align to TRBD1. The ends lost 5 bases at V and 3 bases at J; junction bases unmatched: 7. Germline V lookup: CDR1 SEHNR, CDR2 FQNEAQ (reference sequence). The CDR3 runs 16 residues. The CDR3 reads CASSHPDRGRTDTQYF. The CDR3 bases are TGTGCCAGCAGCCACCCGGACAGGGGGCGAACAGATACGCAGTATTTT.

The chain joins TRBV6-5 to TRBJ1-4, with D unresolved. The V gene lost 0 bases and the J gene lost 0 bases, with 5 bases spanning the gap. Germline lookup yields CDR1 MNHEY and CDR2 SVGAGI. The CDR3 runs to 15 residues. CDR3 in DNA: TGTGCCAGCAGTTACTCTACAGCAACTAATGAAAAACTGTTTTTT. Translating gives CASSYSTATNEKLFF.

This clonotype has at least ten counts. V gene TRBV4-3 combines with J gene TRBJ1-5, with D hard to call. Trimming pared 3 bases from V and 3 bases from J, leaving 9 bases between. This CDR3 spans 14 amino acids. The germline gives CDR1 LGHNA, CDR2 YSLEER. CDR3 coding DNA: TGCGCCAGCAGCCAGGGAGGCAACAATCAGCCCCAGCATTTT. This encodes CASSQGGNNQPQHF.

The V and J genes are TRBV11-2 and TRBJ2-3, with 9 bases aligning to TRBD1. This CDR3 comprises 17 residues. V gave up 5 bases and J gave up 2 bases; unmatched junction bases: 11. CDR1 is SGHAT, CDR2 FQNNGV, per germline. CDR3 nucleotides: TGTGCCAGCAGCCCCCGCGGGACAGGGCTATTCACAGATACGCAGTATTTT. It specifies CASSPRGTGLFTDTQYF.

This clonotype was detected many times. This sequence joins TRBV20-1 and TRBJ2-2; D gene uncertain. The CDR3 sequence is 12 residues long. V was trimmed by 0 bases and J by 6 bases, leaving 5 bases between them. Germline V gives CDR1 DFQATT, CDR2 SNEGSKA (reference sequence). CDR3 amino acids: CSARDFAGELFF. CDR3 sequence (DNA): TGCAGTGCTAGAGATTTCGCCGGGGAGCTGTTTTTT.

The genes are TRBV7-8 and TRBJ1-5; perhaps TRBD1 as D (5 bases). CDR1 and CDR2 (germline): SGHVS, FQNEAQ. V gave up 2 bases and J gave up 11 bases, with 19 bases separating them. The CDR3 is 15 amino acids. DNA of the CDR3: TGTGCCAGCAGCTTATACGGGACTAGCGGGAGGACCCAGCATTTT. Encoded protein: CASSLYGTSGRTQHF.

This clonotype showed up many times. The gene calls are TRBV24-1 and TRBJ2-7, with a possible D match to TRBD2 (5 bases). Germline values: CDR1 KGHDR, CDR2 SFDVKD. With 7 bases removed from V and 3 bases from J, the gap between germline ends came to 12 bases. The CDR3 totals 13 residues. This CDR3 reads CATSREQFYEQYF. The CDR3, as DNA: TGTGCCACCAGCCGGGAACAGTTCTACGAGCAGTACTTC.

This chain connects TRBV6-1 to TRBJ2-7; TRBD2 is a possible D gene (6 bases). V lost 3 bases to trimming and J lost 7 bases, with 25 bases between them. The CDR3 length is 17 residues. CDR1 is MNHNS and CDR2 is SASEGT in the germline V gene. DNA of the CDR3: TGTGCCAGCAGTGACCCAGTAAGGGGCGGGACCTACAATGAGCAGTACTTC. It encodes CASSDPVRGGTYNEQYF.

This clonotype came up many times. V usage is TRBV7-2 and J usage is TRBJ1-4; TRBD1 is a possible D gene (6 bases). V was trimmed by 5 bases and J by 5 bases, leaving 12 bases between them. CDR1 and CDR2 from the germline V gene are SGHTA and FQGNSA. The CDR3 has 14 amino acids. In DNA, the CDR3 is TGTGCCAGCAGCCGAGGACAGCGGAATGAAAAACTGTTTTTT. Translated: CASSRGQRNEKLFF. The entire variable domain, with the rest obtained from reference TRBV7-2 and TRBJ1-4, is as follows: GAGVSQSPSNKVTEKGKDVELRCDPISGHTALYWYRQSLGQGLEFLIYFQGNSAPDKSGLPSDRFSAERTGGSVSTLTIQRTQQEDSAVYLCASSRGQRNEKLFFGSGTQLSVL.

The chain combines TRBV5-6 with TRBJ1-4; a possible D gene is TRBD1 (6 bases). The germline V gene has CDR1 SGHDT and CDR2 YYEEEE. The CDR3 totals 13 residues. Between the trimmed V and J ends, which lost 4 bases and 8 bases, there was a span of 12 bases. The CDR3 nucleotides read TGTGCCAGCAGCAAACCGGGGGGCGAAAAACTGTTTTTT. It specifies CASSKPGGEKLFF.

At least ten counts were recorded for this clonotype. The V gene is TRBV20-1, the J gene TRBJ1-4, with no clear D. The CDR3 has 11 residues. V was cut by 1 base and J by 7 bases, with 4 bases left in between. The germline V gene encodes CDR1 DFQATT and CDR2 SNEGSKA (reference sequence). In DNA form, the CDR3 reads TGCAGTGCTAGAGGGGGTGAAAAACTGTTTTTT. Its protein product is CSARGGEKLFF.

In its sample, this clonotype was seen a few times. The chain joins TRBV2 to TRBJ2-5, with 10 bases aligning to TRBD2. CDR3 size: 16 residues. Germline V lookup: CDR1 SNHLY, CDR2 FYNNEI. Trimming cost V 5 bases and J 3 bases; bases outside gene matches: 9. The CDR3 DNA follows: TGTGCCAGCAGTCCCACTAGCGGGATCTGGGAAGAGACCCAGTACTTC. It specifies CASSPTSGIWEETQYF.

This clonotype was counted ten times or more. The chain couples TRBV15 to TRBJ2-7; the match to TRBD2 covers 9 bases. With 1 base clipped from V and 6 bases from J, the junction kept 1 base outside the gene matches. The germline gives CDR1 LNHNV, CDR2 YYDKDF (reference sequence). CDR3 length equals 13 residues. The CDR3 nucleotides are TGTGCCACCAGCAGAGCGACTAGCGGCGAGCAGTACTTC. It translates to CATSRATSGEQYF.

As to this clonotype: Compared with germline, one end of the junction differs, possibly owing to a read error. This chain links TRBV4-3 with TRBJ2-2; a possible D gene is TRBD2 (5 bases). The CDR3 loop spans 14 amino acids. Germline lookup yields CDR1 LGHNA and CDR2 YSLEER. CDR3 loop: CASSQGVNTGKLFF. CDR3 sequence (DNA): TGCGCCAGCAGCCAAGGGGTAAACACCGGGAAGCTGTTTTTT.

The chain carries TRBV7-8 and TRBJ2-7; TRBD2 matches at 7 bases. CDR1 SGHVS and CDR2 FQNEAQ come from the germline V gene. The ends lost 0 bases at V and 4 bases at J; junction bases unmatched: 3. The CDR3 is 14 amino acids. CDR3 residues: CASSLAGGWYEQYF. Here the CDR3 DNA reads TGTGCCAGCAGCTTAGCGGGGGGGTGGTACGAGCAGTACTTC.

This clonotype has more than one count but fewer than ten. At one boundary the junction diverges from the germline segment, which might be a read error. This sequence joins TRBV7-2 and TRBJ2-7, with 7 nucleotides matching TRBD2. The CDR3 sequence is 14 residues long. From germline, CDR1 is SGHTA and CDR2 FQGNSA. The CDR3 coding sequence is TGTGCCAGCAGCTTCCTAGCGGAAAAATACGAGCAGCACTTC. This encodes CASSFLAEKYEQHF.

This clonotype was seen a single time. This chain connects TRBV24-1 to TRBJ2-3, with D possibly being TRBD1 or TRBD2 (5 bases each). The germline CDR1 and CDR2 sequences are KGHDR and SFDVKD. The V gene lost 7 bases and the J gene lost 4 bases, with 17 bases spanning the gap. CDR3 length: 15 amino acids. CDR3 in amino acids: CATSSDDRDADTQYF. The CDR3 region has the DNA TGTGCCACCAGCAGTGACGACCGGGACGCAGATACGCAGTATTTT.

The rearrangement uses TRBV29-1 and TRBJ1-2; no definite D call. Germline CDR1 SQVTM, CDR2 ANQGSEA. This CDR3 has 12 amino acids. V lost 8 bases, J lost 8 bases, and 18 bases lay in between. CDR3 residues: CSSHRGSEGYTF. DNA of the CDR3: TGCAGCAGCCACCGAGGATCGGAGGGCTACACCTTC. Looking up the rest from reference TRBV29-1 and TRBJ1-2 gives the full variable domain: SAVISQKPSRDICQRGTSLTIQCQVDSQVTMMFWYRQQPGQSLTLIATANQGSEATYESGFVIDKFPISRPNLTFSTLTVSNMSPEDSSIYLCSSHRGSEGYTFGSGTRLTVV.

This clonotype was found many times. This may be a read error: a much more frequent sequence differs by one nucleotide. The CDR3: CASSIAGEETQYF. The CDR3 nucleotides read TGTGCCAGCAGTATAGCGGGAGAAGAGACCCAGTACTTC. The gene calls are TRBV12-3 or TRBV12-4 and TRBJ2-5, with TRBD2 matching over 9 bases. The CDR3 totals 13 residues.

The V call is TRBV15, the J call TRBJ2-5; weak D call: TRBD2 (5 bases). V lost 3 bases and J 3 bases, leaving 11 bases between the germline ends. The germline CDR1 and CDR2 sequences are LNHNV and YYDKDF (reference sequence). The CDR3 contains 14 residues. The DNA of the CDR3 is TGTGCCACCAGCAGCTTAGCGAAGGAAGAGACCCAGTACTTC. As protein: CATSSLAKEETQYF. The full variable domain, completed using reference TRBV15 and TRBJ2-5, is DAMVIQNPRYQVTQFGKPVTLSCSQTLNHNVMYWYQQKSSQAPKLLFHYYDKDFNNEADTPDNFQSRRPNTSFCFLDIRSPGLGDTAMYLCATSSLAKEETQYFGPGTRLLVL.